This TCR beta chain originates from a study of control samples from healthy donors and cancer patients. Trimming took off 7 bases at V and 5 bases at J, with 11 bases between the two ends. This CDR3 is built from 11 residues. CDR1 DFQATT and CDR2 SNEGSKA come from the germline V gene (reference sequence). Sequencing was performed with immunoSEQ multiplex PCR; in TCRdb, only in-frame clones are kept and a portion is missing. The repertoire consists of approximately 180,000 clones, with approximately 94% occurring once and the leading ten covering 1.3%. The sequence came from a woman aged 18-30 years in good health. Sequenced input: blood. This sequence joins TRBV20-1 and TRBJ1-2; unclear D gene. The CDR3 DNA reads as TGCAGTGATGTCCCCAGATATGGCTACACCTTC. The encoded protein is CSDVPRYGYTF.